A selection of T cell receptor beta chains follows, all from one sample in a study of cytomegalovirus exposure and HLA in healthy donors. Assay: immunoSEQ multiplex PCR; the TCRdb copy retains only in-frame clones and omits some. The table records approximately 100,000 clones, under 80% of them present only once. Sequencing used PBMCs. The receptor source for this set is a woman aged 45-65 years in good health and CMV-seropositive. Both conserved end residues are part of each CDR3. D genes are given only for firm matches. Clone size appears in some rows only: once, few, many, or a class for an expanded clone.

d_gene,v_gene,abundance,j_gene,CDR3nt,CDR3aa
.,TRBV27,.,TRBJ1-2,TGTGCCAGCAGTTTATCCTATAACTATGGCTACACCTTC,CASSLSYNYGYTF
TRBD1,TRBV19,.,TRBJ1-6,TGTGCCAGTAGACCAGACAGGGTAAAGGGTTCACCCCTCCACTTT,CASRPDRVKGSPLHF
.,TRBV27,.,TRBJ1-4,TGTGCCAGCGGAACAGGGCGCTATAATGAAAAACTGTTTTTT,CASGTGRYNEKLFF
.,TRBV28,many,TRBJ1-3,TGTGCCAGCACCGAGGTTCCCGGAAACACCATATATTTT,CASTEVPGNTIYF
TRBD2,TRBV6-5,.,TRBJ2-3,TGTGCCAGCAGTCGACTAGCGGAGAGCACAGATACGCAGTATTTT,CASSRLAESTDTQYF
.,TRBV18,once,TRBJ2-1,TGTGCCAGCTCACCCGACAGCTCCTACGGGAGTGAGCAGTTCTTC,CASSPDSSYGSEQFF
.,TRBV5-8,.,TRBJ1-1,TGTGCCAGCAGCTTTAACAGGGATACTGAAGCTTTCTTT,CASSFNRDTEAFF
TRBD1,TRBV9,.,TRBJ1-6,TGTGCCAGCAGCGTAGGGCAGGGGGATTCACCCCTCCACTTT,CASSVGQGDSPLHF
TRBD1,TRBV25-1,few,TRBJ1-1,TGTGCCAGCGTCCCATCTCCGGGACAGGGGGCGGAAGCTTTCTTT,CASVPSPGQGAEAFF
TRBD1,TRBV19,.,TRBJ1-3,TGTGCCAGTAGTATCCAATTGGGACAGGGGTTCGCTGGAAACACCATATATTTT,CASSIQLGQGFAGNTIYF
TRBD2,TRBV11-2,.,TRBJ2-5,TGTGCCAGCAGCCGGGGACTAGGAGAGACCCAGTACTTC,CASSRGLGETQYF
.,TRBV18,once,TRBJ2-3,TGTGCCAGCTCACCCACACCCCAGGCTCTTCACACAGATACGCAGTATTTT,CASSPTPQALHTDTQYF
.,TRBV19,once,TRBJ1-2,TGTGCCAGCCAAGGGGGGGGAAACTATGGCTACACCTTC,CASQGGGNYGYTF
.,TRBV28,few,TRBJ2-7,TGTGCCAGCAGCCTACCGGGGAATATAGGTTTCGAGCAGTACTTC,CASSLPGNIGFEQYF
.,TRBV4-2,.,TRBJ2-7,TGTGCCAGCAGCCAACCCTTAGGACAGTCCTACGAGCAGTACTTC,CASSQPLGQSYEQYF
TRBD2,TRBV7-9,.,TRBJ2-6,TGTGCCAGCAGCAAAGTGGGAGGGAACGGGGCCAACGTCCTGACTTTC,CASSKVGGNGANVLTF
.,TRBV30,.,TRBJ1-5,TGTGCCTGGAGTGAGGTAGGGGGTTATCAGCCCCAGCATTTT,CAWSEVGGYQPQHF
.,TRBV4-3,.,TRBJ1-3,TGCGCCAGCAGCCAAGATCTCACTTACTCTGGAAACACCATATATTTT,CASSQDLTYSGNTIYF
.,TRBV5-1,few,TRBJ1-1,TGCGCCAGCAGCGGCCAGGGGTACACTGAAGCTTTCTTT,CASSGQGYTEAFF
.,TRBV5-1,.,TRBJ1-1,TGCGCCAGCAGCTTGGAAGTAAGTTTGGCGAACACTGAAGCTTTCTTT,CASSLEVSLANTEAFF
TRBD1,TRBV5-1,.,TRBJ2-3,TGCGCCAGCAGCTTTGGGACAGATAGCACAGATACGCAGTATTTT,CASSFGTDSTDTQYF
.,TRBV28,.,TRBJ1-4,TGTGCCAGCAGTTTATGGGCTTTAACAGCTGAAAAACTGTTTTTT,CASSLWALTAEKLFF
.,TRBV5-5,.,TRBJ2-7,TGTGCCAGCAGCTTGGACATTTACGAGCAGTACTTC,CASSLDIYEQYF
.,TRBV6-1,.,TRBJ1-6,TGTGCCAGCGGGGGCGGGTATAATTCACCCCTCCACTTT,CASGGGYNSPLHF
TRBD1,TRBV19,.,TRBJ1-2,TGTGCCAGTAGTATGACGGGGGGACAGGGGAGCTATGGCTACACCTTC,CASSMTGGQGSYGYTF
.,TRBV19,.,TRBJ1-5,TGTGCCAGTAGTTGGTCCGGTGCCGTCAATCAGCCCCAGCATTTT,CASSWSGAVNQPQHF
.,TRBV7-8,.,TRBJ1-4,TGTGCCAGCACCTTCCCGGGGGTCCCAACTAATGAAAAACTGTTTTTT,CASTFPGVPTNEKLFF
TRBD1,TRBV7-9,once,TRBJ1-1,TGTGCCAGCAGCTATGGAAGGGGGCAAGGAACTGAAGCTTTCTTT,CASSYGRGQGTEAFF
.,TRBV6-4,.,TRBJ1-2,TGTGCCAGCAGTGAACGGGGAGGACTAGCCTATGGCTACACCTTC,CASSERGGLAYGYTF
.,TRBV5-1,once,TRBJ1-1,TGCGCCAGCAGCTTGGGGGCAATGAACACTGAAGCTTTCTTT,CASSLGAMNTEAFF
.,TRBV5-1,.,TRBJ1-6,TGCGCCAGCAGCCCAGAACCGGGGAATAATTCACCCCTCCACTTT,CASSPEPGNNSPLHF